The 20 T cell receptor beta chains listed next were all sequenced from one sample in a study of blood T cells in healthy people across ages. PCR was performed a second time for roughly 7 to 11 cycles using a sample-barcoded 5' primer and a J-beta primer mix. One entry per CDR3 protein results from TCRdb running MiXCR on the 5' RACE reads. Of more than 650,000 distinct CDR3 sequences in the sample, roughly 53% were seen once. The source material was blood. These receptors came from an elderly man in good health.

This chain connects TRBV14 to TRBJ2-5; D call uncertain. The J call is in doubt because the DNA end fits TRBJ2-7 better. This CDR3 contains 14 residues. CDR1 is SGHDN, CDR2 FVKESK, per germline. CDR3 bases: TGTGCCAGCAGCCTCAGGTCTGGATTCTACGAGCAGTACTTC. This translates into CASSLRSGFYEQYF.

The CDR3 loop reads CATGLAGASGQYF. Written as DNA, the CDR3 is TGTGCCACCGGACTAGCGGGAGCTTCTGGGCAGTACTTC. The rearrangement uses TRBV7-9 and TRBJ2-7, with 13 bases matching TRBD2. Germline loops: CDR1 SEHNR, CDR2 FQNEAQ (reference sequence). V shed 10 bases, J shed 9 bases, and the junction held 9 bases outside the gene matches. This CDR3 is built from 13 residues.

This clonotype was detected only once. The V gene is TRBV6-5, the J gene TRBJ1-2; perhaps TRBD1 as D (5 bases). The ends were cut back, 8 bases at V and 4 bases at J, with 23 bases in the middle. The CDR3 totals 16 residues. From germline, CDR1 is MNHEY and CDR2 SVGAGI. The CDR3 DNA reads TGTGCCAGCGCCAATGCGGGGGGGGGAAAGATCTATGGCTACACCTTC. This encodes CASANAGGGKIYGYTF.

The rearrangement joins TRBV19 to TRBJ2-7; D not certain. Germline assignment: CDR1 LNHDA and CDR2 SQIVND (reference sequence). V lost 8 bases and J lost 1, with 12 bases in between. CDR3 length equals 13 residues. CDR3 amino acids: CASVDGASYEQYF. The CDR3 DNA reads TGTGCCAGTGTCGACGGAGCTTCCTACGAGCAGTACTTC.

This clonotype came up once. The junction and the germline gene differ at one end; a read error may be behind it. The rearrangement links TRBV9 to TRBJ2-3; tentatively, D is TRBD1 (5 bases). This CDR3 is 14 amino acids long. Germline V gene lookup returns CDR1 SGDLS and CDR2 YYNGEE. Written as DNA, the CDR3 is TGTGCCAGCACCGTAAGCAAGGACACCTATACGCAGTATTTT. Translation gives CASTVSKDTYTQYF.

This clonotype was seen a few times. This chain uses TRBV12-3 or TRBV12-4 with TRBJ2-7; 10 bases agree with TRBD1. The J segment lost 4 bases and the V segment lost 5 bases, leaving 11 bases of the junction unmatched. The CDR3 consists of 16 residues. Written as DNA, the CDR3 is TGTGCCAGCAGTAAGCAGCCCGGGACAGGGGTTTACGAGCAGTACTTC. Translated: CASSKQPGTGVYEQYF.

The chain couples TRBV2 to TRBJ2-7; 8 bases agree with TRBD2. This CDR3 comprises 16 residues. Germline V CDR1 and CDR2: SNHLY, FYNNEI. Unmatched junction bases numbered 13, after V lost 6 bases and J lost 3 bases. CDR3 sequence: CASRDLTGGDYYEQYF. CDR3 coding DNA: TGTGCCAGCAGGGACCTGACGGGAGGGGACTACTACGAGCAGTACTTC.

The chain employs TRBV29-1 and TRBJ1-5, with D perhaps matching TRBD1 (5 bases). The CDR3 has 13 residues. Looked up from germline, CDR1 is SQVTM and CDR2 is ANQGSEA. Deletions cut 4 bases from V and 1 base from J, with 8 bases between. Here the CDR3 DNA reads TGCAGCGTTGGGGGCAGCAGCAATCAGCCCCAGCATTTT. The encoded protein is CSVGGSSNQPQHF.

The CDR3 protein is CASSFVWARTGNGDYEQYF. The CDR3 nucleotides are TGTGCCAGCAGTTTCGTATGGGCTCGGACAGGGAATGGAGACTACGAGCAGTACTTC. The chain is built from TRBV28 and TRBJ2-7; TRBD1 aligns across 8 bases. The CDR3 runs to 19 residues. The V and J ends lost 3 bases and 3 bases, in that order; junction bases with no gene match: 19. Germline loops: CDR1 MDHEN, CDR2 SYDVKM.

The rearrangement joins TRBV6-5 to TRBJ1-1; no firm D call. The CDR3 length is 11 residues. V was clipped by 5 bases and J by 3 bases, with 4 bases between them. CDR1 is MNHEY and CDR2 is SVGAGI in the germline V gene. CDR3 protein: CASSADTEAFF. CDR3 bases: TGTGCCAGCAGTGCGGACACTGAAGCTTTCTTT.

The chain has TRBV12-3 or TRBV12-4 and TRBJ2-1; the match to TRBD2 covers 7 bases. The CDR3 extends over 15 amino acids. After removal of 1 base from V and 7 bases from J, the junction contained 7 bases not matched to a gene. The CDR3 bases are TGTGCCAGCAGTTTAGGTGGGAGGGCATGGAATGAGCAGTTCTTC. Translated: CASSLGGRAWNEQFF.

The CDR3 sequence is CASSTSLGSVYEQYF. In nucleotides, the CDR3 is TGTGCCAGCAGTACATCACTAGGTTCAGTCTACGAGCAGTACTTC. This chain joins TRBV6-6 and TRBJ2-7, with D possibly being TRBD2 (5 bases). The CDR3 spans 15 residues. CDR1 is MNHNY, CDR2 SVGAGI, per germline (reference sequence). With 5 bases removed from V and 3 bases from J, the gap between germline ends came to 17 bases.

The CDR3 is CASSDGDTQYF. CDR3 in DNA: TGTGCCAGCTCGGACGGAGATACGCAGTATTTT. J is TRBJ2-3 and V is TRBV6-2 or TRBV6-3; D is unresolved. Germline V gene lookup returns CDR1 MNHEY and CDR2 SVGEGT. The V end lost 8 bases, the J end lost 5 bases, and 8 bases lay between the germline ends. This CDR3 is built from 11 residues.

This chain uses TRBV28 with TRBJ1-2; TRBD1 is a possible D gene (5 bases). Germline V gives CDR1 MDHEN, CDR2 SYDVKM. The CDR3 extends over 15 amino acids. V gave up 5 bases and J gave up 4 bases, with 17 bases separating them. In DNA, the CDR3 is TGTGCCAGCAGTCCTCAGGGCCAAGAAAGCTATGGCTACACCTTC. It yields the protein CASSPQGQESYGYTF.

Only a few counts were recorded for this clonotype. The chain is built from TRBV5-1 and TRBJ2-3; D is possibly TRBD1 (5 bases). Germline loops: CDR1 SGHRS, CDR2 YFSETQ. This CDR3 is 15 amino acids long. The V end was cut by 1 base, the J end by 1 base, with 10 bases between. CDR3 coding DNA: TGCGCCAGCAGCTTGCAGGGTGGCGGCACAGATACGCAGTATTTT. Translation: CASSLQGGGTDTQYF.

There are a few counts of this clonotype. The chain links TRBV9 to TRBJ2-1, with 12 bases matching TRBD1. Germline CDR1 is SGDLS and CDR2 is YYNGEE. J gave up 7 bases and V 4 bases, and 6 bases lay outside the gene matches. CDR3 length: 15 residues. The chain's CDR3 is CASSFGDRGRNEQFF. The CDR3, as DNA: TGTGCCAGCAGCTTTGGGGACAGGGGGCGAAATGAGCAGTTCTTC.

The chain joins TRBV2 to TRBJ1-1; tentatively, D is TRBD1 (5 bases). CDR1 and CDR2 (germline): SNHLY, FYNNEI. V lost 3 bases, J lost 1 base, and 6 bases lay in between. The CDR3 totals 13 residues. CDR3: CASSETANTEAFF. The CDR3 DNA sequence: TGTGCCAGCAGTGAGACAGCGAACACTGAAGCTTTCTTT.

The J gene is TRBJ2-7, the V gene TRBV30; either TRBD1 or TRBD2 may supply D (5 bases each). Deletions cut 7 bases from V and 0 bases from J, with 16 bases between. The CDR3 is 14 residues long. Germline-derived CDR1 and CDR2 are GTSNPN and SVGIG (reference sequence). CDR3 nucleotide sequence: TGTGCCTCCCGGGAAGAGGGACCCTCCTACGAGCAGTACTTC. This gives the protein CASREEGPSYEQYF. Full variable domain (outside the CDR3, taken from reference TRBV30 and TRBJ2-7): SQTIHQWPATLVQPVGSPLSLECTVEGTSNPNLYWYRQAAGRGLQLLFYSVGIGQISSEVPQNLSASRPQDRQFILSSKKLLLSDSGFYLCASREEGPSYEQYFGPGTRLTVT.

The chain uses TRBV2 and TRBJ1-1, with 7 positions matching TRBD1. The germline V gene encodes CDR1 SNHLY and CDR2 FYNNEI. The ends lost 3 bases at V and 4 bases at J; junction bases unmatched: 5. This CDR3 comprises 14 residues. The CDR3 DNA reads TGTGCCAGCAGTGACCACAGGGGACTCACTGAAGCTTTCTTT. Translated, it gives CASSDHRGLTEAFF.

V is TRBV11-3 and J is TRBJ2-3; D call uncertain. V dropped 4 bases and J dropped 5 bases, with 13 bases sitting between them. Germline-derived CDR1 and CDR2 are SGHNT and YENEEA. This CDR3 contains 14 residues. CDR3 nucleotides: TGTGCCAGCAGCTACAGTGGGGTAGGAGATACGCAGTATTTT. It codes for CASSYSGVGDTQYF.